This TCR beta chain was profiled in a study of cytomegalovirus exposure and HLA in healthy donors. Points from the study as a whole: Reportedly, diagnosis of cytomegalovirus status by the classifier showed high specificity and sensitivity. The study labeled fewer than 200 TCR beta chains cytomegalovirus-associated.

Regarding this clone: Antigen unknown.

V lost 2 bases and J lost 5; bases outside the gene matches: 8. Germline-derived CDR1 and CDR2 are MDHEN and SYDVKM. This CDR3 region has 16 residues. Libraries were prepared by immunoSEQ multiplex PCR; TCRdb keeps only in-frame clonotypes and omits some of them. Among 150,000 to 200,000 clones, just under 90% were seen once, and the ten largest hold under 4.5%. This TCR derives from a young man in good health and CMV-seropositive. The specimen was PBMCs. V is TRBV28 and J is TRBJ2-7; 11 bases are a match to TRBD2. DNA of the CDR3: TGTGCCAGCAGTTTAGGGCTAGCGGGAGGAGACCACGAGCAGTACTTC. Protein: CASSLGLAGGDHEQYF.